This T cell receptor (beta chain) was obtained from a study of blood T cell repertoires in COVID-19. About the study: The origin of the acute and convalescent COVID-19 samples was the United States, Italy and Spain.

The CDR3 runs 14 residues. Germline values: CDR1 LNHDA, CDR2 SQIVND (reference sequence). Trimming took 9 bases from V and 0 from J, leaving 14 bases between them. Sequencing used immunoSEQ multiplex PCR; TCRdb keeps in-frame clones, though not all of them. Among approximately 200,000 clones listed, 80% to 90% were seen once. This clone was observed once. The source material was PBMCs or T cells enriched from blood (not recorded which). The V call is TRBV19, the J call TRBJ1-2, with D perhaps matching TRBD1 (6 bases). The receptor comes from a woman between 25 and 40 years old who had been exposed to COVID-19. In DNA form, the CDR3 reads TGTGCCAGCAGGCGACAGGTTACTAACTATGGCTACACCTTC. Translated, it gives CASRRQVTNYGYTF.